What follows are 11 T cell receptor beta chains derived from one specimen sequenced in a study of T cell changes during pregnancy in multiple sclerosis. The method was immunoSEQ multiplex PCR; TCRdb's version includes in-frame clones alone and lacks a portion of them. The table has nearly 110,000 clones, about nine tenths seen once; the top ten hold roughly 0.78%. The sample here was peripheral blood, taken in the third trimester of pregnancy. Every receptor here comes from a female donor in good health, enrolled as a control in a pregnancy study.

The J gene is TRBJ1-2, the V gene TRBV7-2; 8 bases align to TRBD1. This CDR3 is built from 17 residues. V was pared by 1 base and J by 4 bases, with 11 bases of the junction left unmatched. CDR1 is SGHTA, CDR2 FQGNSA, per germline. The CDR3 coding sequence is TGTGCCAGCAGCTTAGATTCGAGCAGGGGGCGCACCTATGGCTACACCTTC. Its protein product is CASSLDSSRGRTYGYTF.

This chain's CDR3 is CASSLSQGSNEQFF. The DNA for the CDR3 is TGTGCCAGCAGCTTGTCTCAGGGAAGCAATGAGCAGTTCTTC. This chain joins TRBV5-5 and TRBJ2-1; D may be TRBD1 (5 bases). Germline loops: CDR1 SGHKS, CDR2 YYEKEE (reference sequence). Trimming removed 1 base at V and 6 bases at J, with 11 bases between. This CDR3 comprises 14 residues. The whole variable domain, filled in from reference TRBV5-5 and TRBJ2-1, reads DAGVTQSPTHLIKTRGQQVTLRCSPISGHKSVSWYQQVLGQGPQFIFQYYEKEERGRGNFPDRFSARQFPNYSSELNVNALLLGDSALYLCASSLSQGSNEQFFGPGTRLTVL.

The CDR3 sequence: CASSRQGQGSYEQYF. The CDR3 nucleotides are TGCGCCAGCAGCAGACAGGGACAGGGGTCCTACGAGCAGTACTTC. V and J are TRBV5-1 and TRBJ2-7; 10 nucleotides align to TRBD1. The CDR3 loop spans 15 amino acids. Germline V gives CDR1 SGHRS, CDR2 YFSETQ. V trimming: 4 bases; J trimming: 1 base; junction bases outside the gene matches: 5.

V is TRBV15 and J is TRBJ2-7; 9 nucleotides match TRBD1. The trim removed 4 bases at V and 3 bases at J, leaving 10 bases unmatched. CDR1 is LNHNV and CDR2 is YYDKDF in the germline V gene (reference sequence). This CDR3 has 16 residues. Written as DNA, the CDR3 is TGTGCCACCAGCACCCATGGGACAGGGCTCTTCTACGAGCAGTACTTC. Translating gives CATSTHGTGLFYEQYF.

The genes are TRBV9 and TRBJ1-2, with TRBD1 identical over 11 bases. The CDR3 sequence is 15 residues long. The V and J ends lost 3 bases and 5 bases, in that order; junction bases with no gene match: 6. Germline V gene data show CDR1 as SGDLS and CDR2 as YYNGEE. Here the CDR3 DNA reads TGTGCCAGCAGCGATAGGGACAGGGGGATTTATGGCTACACCTTC. This sequence encodes CASSDRDRGIYGYTF.

This clone has just one count. CDR3 in DNA: TGTGCCAGCAGCTTAAAACAGGCGATCTCCTACGAGCAGTACTTC. This gives the protein CASSLKQAISYEQYF. The chain carries TRBV7-2 and TRBJ2-7; D possibly corresponds to TRBD1 (5 bases). Trimming left V 2 bases short and J 0 bases short, with 11 bases between. This CDR3 is 15 amino acids long. CDR1 SGHTA and CDR2 FQGNSA come from the germline V gene.

The chain links TRBV9 to TRBJ2-7, with 9 bases lining up with TRBD1. The germline V gene has CDR1 SGDLS and CDR2 YYNGEE. This CDR3 is built from 15 residues. Losses at the gene ends were 3 bases for V and 6 bases for J; bases not matched to a gene: 10. CDR3 DNA sequence: TGTGCCAGCAGCGAATTAGGACAGGGGACGGGCGAGCAGTACTTC. Translating it yields CASSELGQGTGEQYF.

This chain connects TRBV19 to TRBJ1-4, with 9 bases matching TRBD1. From germline, CDR1 is LNHDA and CDR2 SQIVND (reference sequence). V gave up 3 bases and J gave up 6 bases; unmatched junction bases: 5. The CDR3 runs 15 residues. CDR3 sequence reads: CASSIVRQGDEKLFF. The CDR3 DNA follows: TGTGCCAGTAGTATTGTCCGACAGGGGGATGAAAAACTGTTTTTT.

CDR3 coding DNA: TGTGCCAGCAGCAAAAGGGGACAAAACTACACCTTC. It specifies CASSKRGQNYTF. The chain carries TRBV21-1 and TRBJ1-2; no DNA check was done on the table's D call, TRBD1. TRBV21-1 is flagged as a pseudogene. The CDR3 is made up of 12 amino acids.

This rearrangement joins TRBV6-5 to TRBJ2-2; maybe TRBD2 (7 bases). Germline assignment: CDR1 MNHEY and CDR2 SVGAGI. The germline V and J ends were trimmed by 6 bases and 5 bases, with 16 bases remaining between them. The CDR3 is 15 residues long. The CDR3 DNA reads TGTGCCAGCAGCCCGAAGAGGGGGGGGACCGGGGAGCTGTTTTTT. Its protein is CASSPKRGGTGELFF.

This chain connects TRBV7-2 to TRBJ2-4; 12 nucleotides line up with TRBD2. Trimming removed 0 bases from V and 5 bases from J; junction bases left unmatched: 2. This CDR3 region has 16 residues. Germline V gene lookup returns CDR1 SGHTA and CDR2 FQGNSA. The CDR3 region has the DNA TGTGCCAGCAGCTTAGCTCCTAGCGGGGGGGAAAACATTCAGTACTTC. Translation gives CASSLAPSGGENIQYF.